These 5 T cell receptor beta chains were sequenced from one sample in a study of molecular identifiers for immune sequencing clone quantification. In TCRdb, the PCR reads were re-called with MiXCR into one record per CDR3 protein. The repertoire holds 550,000 to 750,000 distinct CDR3 sequences, around 20% seen once, with around 0.86% in the top ten. Sequencing used naive CD8+ T cells from blood, with Jurkat cell RNA spiked in. The sample's subset: FACS-sorted CD8+CD4-CCR7+CD45RA+ naive T cells. All receptors derive from a human donor in good health. Some libraries in this study had Jurkat cell RNA spiked in.

The V gene is TRBV19, the J gene TRBJ1-5, with D possibly matching TRBD1 (5 bases). CDR3 length: 17 amino acids. Trimming left V 3 bases short and J 0 bases short, with 15 bases between. Germline CDR1 and CDR2: LNHDA and SQIVND (reference sequence). The CDR3 is CASSIDSLGYSNQPQHF. The CDR3 DNA is TGTGCCAGTAGTATCGACAGTTTGGGGTATAGCAATCAGCCCCAGCATTTT.

This clonotype occurred once. This may be a read error: a much more frequent sequence differs by one nucleotide. The rearrangement links TRBV13 to TRBJ2-7, with D possibly matching TRBD2 (6 bases). Germline V gives CDR1 PRHDT, CDR2 FYEKMQ (reference sequence). The CDR3 is made up of 17 amino acids. The CDR3 loop reads CASSPPADSGPSGEQHF. Here the CDR3 DNA reads TGTGCCAGCAGCCCTCCGGCCGACTCCGGGCCATCGGGAGAGCAGCACTTC.

This clonotype was recorded many times. The chain couples TRBV3-1 to TRBJ1-2, with 7 positions matching TRBD1. Trimming cost V 4 bases and J 1 base; bases outside gene matches: 9. Per the germline V gene, CDR1 is LGHDT and CDR2 is YNNKEL (reference sequence). The CDR3 contains 16 residues. CDR3 amino acids: CASSPSRDSINYGYTF. CDR3 DNA sequence: TGTGCCAGCAGCCCGAGCCGGGACAGCATTAACTATGGCTACACCTTC. Full variable domain (remainder filled in from reference TRBV3-1 and TRBJ1-2): DTAVSQTPKYLVTQMGNDKSIKCEQNLGHDTMYWYKQDSKKFLKIMFSYNNKELIINETVPNRFSPKSPDKAHLNLHINSLELGDSAVYFCASSPSRDSINYGYTFGSGTRLTVV.

On this clonotype: This may be a read error, as it is one base from a much larger clone. V gene TRBV12-3 or TRBV12-4 combines with J gene TRBJ1-5, with D unclear. This CDR3 is built from 15 residues. V lost 8 bases, J lost 0 bases, and 14 bases lay in between. CDR3 loop: CASGPSGYSNQPQHF. In DNA form, the CDR3 reads TGTGCCAGCGGTCCTAGTGGGTATAGCAATCAGCCCCAGCATTTT.

This clonotype was observed many times. The gene calls are TRBV7-9 and TRBJ2-2; TRBD1 agrees at 9 bases. Per the germline V gene, CDR1 is SEHNR and CDR2 is FQNEAQ (reference sequence). Trimming cost V 5 bases and J 2 bases; bases outside gene matches: 3. The CDR3 has 15 residues. In DNA, the CDR3 is TGTGCCAGCAGCAAGGGACAGGGAAACACCGGGGAGCTGTTTTTT. Encoded protein: CASSKGQGNTGELFF. The full variable domain, its missing parts supplied by reference TRBV7-9 and TRBJ2-2, is DTGVSQNPRHKITKRGQNVTFRCDPISEHNRLYWYRQTLGQGPEFLTYFQNEAQLEKSRLLSDRFSAERPKGSFSTLEIQRTEQGDSAMYLCASSKGQGNTGELFFGEGSRLTVL.